These 21 T cell receptor beta chains originate from one sample sequenced in a study of OX40 agonist ivuxolimab in advanced cancers. The table came from immunoSEQ multiplex PCR; TCRdb's copy has only in-frame clones and leaves some out. Here the sample spans approximately 65,000 clones, around 90% being singletons. The sample in question was CD4+ or CD8+ T cells sorted from blood, obtained in a trial of the OX40 agonist ivuxolimab. These receptors were taken from an adult with an advanced solid tumor such as melanoma, head and neck, liver or kidney cancer.

This clone was counted between two and nine times. The chain combines TRBV11-2 with TRBJ1-5, with D possibly being TRBD1 (5 bases). This CDR3 contains 14 residues. V was trimmed by 4 bases and J by 0 bases, leaving 7 bases between them. Germline V gene sequence: CDR1 SGHAT, CDR2 FQNNGV. CDR3 loop: CASSSTDSNQPQHF. DNA for the CDR3: TGTGCCAGCAGCTCGACAGATAGCAATCAGCCCCAGCATTTT.

The V call is TRBV5-4, the J call TRBJ2-7; D is perhaps TRBD2 (5 bases). Trimming took 3 bases from V and 7 from J, leaving 20 bases between them. The CDR3 runs to 15 residues. The germline gives CDR1 SGHNT, CDR2 YYREEE (reference sequence). CDR3 DNA sequence: TGTGCCAGCAGCTCCCCGGACTTGGGTGCCGGGGAGCAGTACTTC. Residues: CASSSPDLGAGEQYF.

J is TRBJ2-1 and V is TRBV27; D might be TRBD2 (6 bases). CDR1 MNHEY and CDR2 SMNVEV come from the germline V gene (reference sequence). Trimming removed 9 bases at V and 8 bases at J, with 20 bases between. This CDR3 contains 14 residues. The CDR3 loop reads CARLDGGSDDEQFF. The CDR3 DNA follows: TGTGCCAGATTGGACGGGGGAAGTGACGATGAGCAGTTCTTC.

This clone occurred once. The chain carries TRBV7-6 and TRBJ1-6; D is uncertain. Between the trimmed V and J ends, which lost 1 base and 8 bases, there was a span of 9 bases. Germline CDR1 reads SGHVS; CDR2 reads FNYEAQ. This CDR3 region has 14 residues. Written as DNA, the CDR3 is TGTGCCAGCAGCTTAGAAACGGGAGATTCACCCCTCCACTTT. Translating it yields CASSLETGDSPLHF.

The J gene is TRBJ1-1, the V gene TRBV6-1, with D uncertain. Germline V lookup: CDR1 MNHNS, CDR2 SASEGT. This CDR3 region has 16 residues. Trimming stripped 2 bases from V and 4 bases from J, with 17 bases between. In nucleotides, the CDR3 is TGTGCCAGCAGTGAAAGGTCGGCCAAATCGGGCACTGAAGCTTTCTTT. Protein sequence: CASSERSAKSGTEAFF.

This rearrangement joins TRBV4-1 to TRBJ1-2, with 9 bases fitting TRBD1. The CDR3 consists of 14 residues. V gave up 4 bases and J gave up 4 bases; unmatched junction bases: 4. Germline CDR1 reads MGHRA; CDR2 reads YSYEKL. CDR3 amino acids: CASSPPTGGYGYTF. CDR3 nucleotide sequence: TGCGCCAGCAGCCCGCCGACAGGGGGCTATGGCTACACCTTC.

V gene TRBV6-1 combines with J gene TRBJ1-2; 12 nucleotides align to TRBD1. The CDR3 runs 14 residues. The J segment lost 4 bases and the V segment lost 8 bases, leaving 5 bases of the junction unmatched. From germline, CDR1 is MNHNS and CDR2 SASEGT. CDR3 in DNA: TGTGCCAGCGGGGGGACAGGGGGCGGCTATGGCTACACCTTC. It translates to CASGGTGGGYGYTF.

The chain recombines TRBV13 with TRBJ1-6; weak D call: TRBD1 (5 bases). This CDR3 contains 16 residues. Trimming shortened V by 0 bases and J by 7 bases, and 13 bases separated the two germline ends. CDR1 and CDR2 from the germline V gene are PRHDT and FYEKMQ (reference sequence). The CDR3 reads CASSLGLGDPNSPLHF. In nucleotides, the CDR3 is TGTGCCAGCAGCTTAGGCCTCGGGGACCCCAATTCACCCCTCCACTTT.

The CDR3 sequence is CASSSDPTHLRGPSSTDTQYF. The CDR3 DNA follows: TGTGCCAGCAGCTCGGACCCCACACATCTCCGGGGGCCCTCTAGCACAGATACGCAGTATTTT. The V and J genes are TRBV7-8 and TRBJ2-3, with D perhaps assigned TRBD1 or TRBD2 (6 bases each). The V end was cut by 4 bases, the J end by 0 bases, with 29 bases between. Germline V gene sequence: CDR1 SGHVS, CDR2 FQNEAQ. The CDR3 is 21 amino acids.

This clone was counted a few times. This chain joins TRBV14 and TRBJ2-2; D unclear. Germline V gene data show CDR1 as SGHDN and CDR2 as FVKESK. This CDR3 region has 17 residues. V was clipped by 1 base and J by 4 bases, with 16 bases between them. The CDR3 protein is CASSQGLEYWGTGELFF. In DNA, the CDR3 is TGTGCCAGCAGCCAAGGTCTCGAGTATTGGGGCACCGGGGAGCTGTTTTTT.

The rearrangement links TRBV19 to TRBJ1-1; 8 bases align to TRBD1. V was pared by 4 bases and J by 5 bases, with 12 bases of the junction left unmatched. CDR3 length: 16 amino acids. CDR1 and CDR2 (germline): LNHDA, SQIVND (reference sequence). CDR3 bases: TGTGCCAGTAGTACTACAATATGGACAGGGTTAACTGAAGCTTTCTTT. It yields the protein CASSTTIWTGLTEAFF.

The rearrangement links TRBV2 to TRBJ1-5, with D possibly matching TRBD1 (6 bases). The V gene's germline CDR1 is SNHLY and CDR2 FYNNEI. The CDR3 totals 15 residues. The V and J ends lost 4 bases and 3 bases respectively, with 13 bases between them. The CDR3 reads CASSVSQGSNQPQHF. In nucleotides, the CDR3 is TGTGCCAGCAGTGTTAGTCAGGGGTCCAATCAGCCCCAGCATTTT. Filled out from reference TRBV2 and TRBJ1-5, the complete variable domain reads EPEVTQTPSHQVTQMGQEVILRCVPISNHLYFYWYRQILGQKVEFLVSFYNNEISEKSEIFDDQFSVERPDGSNFTLKIRSTKLEDSAMYFCASSVSQGSNQPQHFGDGTRLSIL.

The rearrangement uses TRBV5-4 and TRBJ2-5; D might be TRBD2 (5 bases). TRBJ2-7 matches the DNA end more closely, so the J call is doubtful. Germline loops: CDR1 SGHNT, CDR2 YYREEE (reference sequence). The CDR3 covers 14 residues. The CDR3 here is CASSPTAEAYEQYF. The CDR3 DNA is TGTGCCAGCAGCCCAACAGCGGAGGCCTACGAGCAGTACTTC.

J is TRBJ2-7 and V is TRBV21-1; whether TRBD1, the table's D call, matches the DNA was not checked. TRBV21-1 is described as a pseudogene. The CDR3 loop spans 16 amino acids. DNA for the CDR3: TGTGCCAGCAGCACGCCCCGGGACAGGCCGTCCTACGAGCAGTACTTC. Its protein is CASSTPRDRPSYEQYF.

The chain employs TRBV9 and TRBJ2-3, with D possibly matching TRBD2 (6 bases). The length of the CDR3 is 15 residues. The germline CDR1 and CDR2 sequences are SGDLS and YYNGEE. The V end was cut by 6 bases, the J end by 4 bases, with 18 bases between. The chain's CDR3 is CASTLKTSRSDTQYF. The CDR3 region has the DNA TGTGCCAGCACCTTAAAGACTAGTCGATCAGATACGCAGTATTTT.

The rearrangement links TRBV5-1 to TRBJ2-4; 14 bases agree with TRBD2. This CDR3 is built from 18 residues. The trim removed 0 bases at V and 5 bases at J, leaving 7 bases unmatched. The germline CDR1 and CDR2 sequences are SGHRS and YFSETQ. The CDR3 DNA reads as TGCGCCAGCAGCTTGGGCCCGACTAGCGGGGGGGCCCAAAACATTCAGTACTTC. Amino acids: CASSLGPTSGGAQNIQYF.

The chain has TRBV29-1 and TRBJ2-5; possible D gene TRBD1, 6 bases. The V and J ends lost 4 bases and 1 base respectively, with 10 bases between them. Germline V CDR1 and CDR2: SQVTM, ANQGSEA. The CDR3 has 13 residues. CDR3 protein: CSVAQGRQETQYF. CDR3 nucleotide sequence: TGCAGCGTTGCACAGGGACGCCAAGAGACCCAGTACTTC. Combining the CDR3 with reference TRBV29-1 and TRBJ2-5 gives the whole variable domain SAVISQKPSRDICQRGTSLTIQCQVDSQVTMMFWYRQQPGQSLTLIATANQGSEATYESGFVIDKFPISRPNLTFSTLTVSNMSPEDSSIYLCSVAQGRQETQYFGPGTRLLVL.

This CDR3 is CASSLWNPLDPDRGGTDTQYF. The CDR3, as DNA: TGTGCCAGCAGTTTATGGAACCCCTTGGACCCTGACAGGGGAGGCACAGATACGCAGTATTTT. The chain uses TRBV28 and TRBJ2-3; 8 nucleotides line up with TRBD1. Per the germline V gene, CDR1 is MDHEN and CDR2 is SYDVKM. V gave up 0 bases and J gave up 1 base; unmatched junction bases: 18. CDR3 length: 21 residues.

This rearrangement joins TRBV15 to TRBJ1-2; D ambiguous. The V end lost 0 bases, the J end lost 2 bases, and 13 bases lay between the germline ends. Germline V CDR1 and CDR2: LNHNV, YYDKDF (reference sequence). The CDR3 contains 16 residues. The CDR3 protein is CATSRDARRLNYGYTF. Here the CDR3 DNA reads TGTGCCACCAGCAGAGACGCGAGGCGTCTAAACTATGGCTACACCTTC.

The chain is built from TRBV6-4 and TRBJ1-1, with D uncertain. Looked up from germline, CDR1 is MRHNA and CDR2 is SNTAGT. The V gene lost 4 bases and the J gene lost 0 bases, with 6 bases spanning the gap. The CDR3 runs 13 residues. This CDR3 reads CASSVQVNTEAFF. The CDR3 bases are TGTGCCAGCAGTGTGCAGGTGAACACTGAAGCTTTCTTT.

J is TRBJ2-2 and V is TRBV9; 9 bases fit TRBD1. V was clipped by 3 bases and J by 7 bases; unmatched bases: 10. CDR1 and CDR2 (germline): SGDLS, YYNGEE. The CDR3 length is 16 residues. The CDR3 nucleotides are TGTGCCAGCAGCGCTAACACAGGGGGCAGTGGCGGGGAGCTGTTTTTT. It yields the protein CASSANTGGSGGELFF.